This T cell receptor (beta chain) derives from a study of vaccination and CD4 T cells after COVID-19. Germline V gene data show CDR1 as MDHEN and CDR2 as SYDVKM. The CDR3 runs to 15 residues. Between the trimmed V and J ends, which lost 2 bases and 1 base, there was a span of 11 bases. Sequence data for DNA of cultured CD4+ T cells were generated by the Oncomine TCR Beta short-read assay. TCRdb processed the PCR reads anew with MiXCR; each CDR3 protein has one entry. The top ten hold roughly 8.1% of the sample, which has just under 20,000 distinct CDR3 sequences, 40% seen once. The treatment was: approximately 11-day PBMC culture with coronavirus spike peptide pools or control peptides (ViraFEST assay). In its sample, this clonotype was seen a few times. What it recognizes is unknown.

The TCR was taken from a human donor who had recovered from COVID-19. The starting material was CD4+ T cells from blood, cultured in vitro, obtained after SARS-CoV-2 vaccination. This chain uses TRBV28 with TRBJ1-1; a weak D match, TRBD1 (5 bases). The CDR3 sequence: CASSLGGIGNTEAFF. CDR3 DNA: TGTGCCAGCAGTTTAGGGGGGATAGGGAACACTGAAGCTTTCTTT.